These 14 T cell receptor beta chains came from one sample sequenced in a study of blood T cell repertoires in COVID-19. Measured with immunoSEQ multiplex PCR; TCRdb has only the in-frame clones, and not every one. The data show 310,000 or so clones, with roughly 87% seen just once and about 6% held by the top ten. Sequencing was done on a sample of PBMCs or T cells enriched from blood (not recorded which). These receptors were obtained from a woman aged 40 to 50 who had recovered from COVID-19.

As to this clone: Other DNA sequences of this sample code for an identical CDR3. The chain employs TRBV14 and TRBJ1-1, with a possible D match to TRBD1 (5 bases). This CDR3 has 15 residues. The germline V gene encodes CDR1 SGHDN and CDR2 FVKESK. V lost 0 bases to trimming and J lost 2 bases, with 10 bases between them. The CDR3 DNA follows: TGTGCCAGCAGCCAAGACCGGGGACTTAACACTGAAGCTTTCTTT. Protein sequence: CASSQDRGLNTEAFF.

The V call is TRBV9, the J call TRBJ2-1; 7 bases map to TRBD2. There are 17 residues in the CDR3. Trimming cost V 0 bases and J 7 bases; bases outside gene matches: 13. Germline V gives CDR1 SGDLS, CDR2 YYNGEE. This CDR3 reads CASSVVQRRGGGNEQFF. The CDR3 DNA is TGTGCCAGCAGCGTAGTGCAGAGGCGGGGCGGGGGAAATGAGCAGTTCTTC.

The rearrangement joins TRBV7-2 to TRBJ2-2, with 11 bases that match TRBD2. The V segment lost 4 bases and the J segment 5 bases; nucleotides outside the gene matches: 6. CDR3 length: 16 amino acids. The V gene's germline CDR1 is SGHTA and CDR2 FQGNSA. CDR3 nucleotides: TGTGCCAGCAGCTCAATACTAGCGGGAGCTACCGGGGAGCTGTTTTTT. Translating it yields CASSSILAGATGELFF. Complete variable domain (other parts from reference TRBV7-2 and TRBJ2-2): GAGVSQSPSNKVTEKGKDVELRCDPISGHTALYWYRQSLGQGLEFLIYFQGNSAPDKSGLPSDRFSAERTGGSVSTLTIQRTQQEDSAVYLCASSSILAGATGELFFGEGSRLTVL.

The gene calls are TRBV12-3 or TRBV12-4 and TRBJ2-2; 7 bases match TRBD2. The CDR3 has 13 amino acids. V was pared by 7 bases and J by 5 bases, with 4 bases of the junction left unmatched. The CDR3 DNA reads TGTGCCAGCAAAGCGGGATGGACCGGGGAGCTGTTTTTT. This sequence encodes CASKAGWTGELFF.

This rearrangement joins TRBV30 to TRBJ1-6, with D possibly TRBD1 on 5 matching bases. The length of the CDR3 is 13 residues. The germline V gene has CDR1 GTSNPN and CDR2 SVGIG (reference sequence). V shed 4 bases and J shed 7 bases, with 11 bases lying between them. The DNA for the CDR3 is TGTGCCTGGAACCAGGGTGGCAATTCACCCCTCCACTTT. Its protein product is CAWNQGGNSPLHF.

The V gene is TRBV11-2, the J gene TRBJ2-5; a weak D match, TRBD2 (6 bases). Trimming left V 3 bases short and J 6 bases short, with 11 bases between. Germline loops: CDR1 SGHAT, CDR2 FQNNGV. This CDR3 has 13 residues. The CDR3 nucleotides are TGTGCCAGCAGCTTCATAGCGGTGCAGACCCAGTACTTC. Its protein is CASSFIAVQTQYF.

DNA of the CDR3: TGTGCCAGCAGGAATCGGACAGTTGATGGCTACACCTTC. Residues: CASRNRTVDGYTF. The rearrangement uses TRBV25-1 and TRBJ1-2, with a tentative D call TRBD1 (6 bases). Germline loops: CDR1 MGHDK, CDR2 SYGVNS. The V end was cut by 6 bases, the J end by 6 bases, with 14 bases between. CDR3 length equals 13 residues.

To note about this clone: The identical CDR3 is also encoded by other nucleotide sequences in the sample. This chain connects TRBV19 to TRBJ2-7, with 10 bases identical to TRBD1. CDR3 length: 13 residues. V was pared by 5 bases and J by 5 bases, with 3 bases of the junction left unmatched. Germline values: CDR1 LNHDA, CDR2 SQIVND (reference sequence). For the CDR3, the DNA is TGTGCCAGTAGTCGGGACAGGGGCGACGAGCAGTACTTC. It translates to CASSRDRGDEQYF.

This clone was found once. The CDR3 loop reads CASSDPTGRTYEQYF. CDR3 nucleotide sequence: TGTGCCAGTAGCGATCCCACGGGGAGGACCTACGAGCAGTACTTC. This sequence joins TRBV19 and TRBJ2-7, with D possibly matching TRBD2 (6 bases). The CDR3 is made up of 15 amino acids. Trimming stripped 6 bases from V and 2 bases from J, with 17 bases between. The germline V gene encodes CDR1 LNHDA and CDR2 SQIVND (reference sequence).

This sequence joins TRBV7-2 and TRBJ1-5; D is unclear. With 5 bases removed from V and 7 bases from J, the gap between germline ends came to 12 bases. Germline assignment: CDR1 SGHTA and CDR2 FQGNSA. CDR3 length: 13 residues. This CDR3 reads CASSPLPGQPQHF. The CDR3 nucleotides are TGTGCCAGCAGCCCCCTACCCGGGCAGCCCCAGCATTTT. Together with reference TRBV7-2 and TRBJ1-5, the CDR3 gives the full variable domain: GAGVSQSPSNKVTEKGKDVELRCDPISGHTALYWYRQSLGQGLEFLIYFQGNSAPDKSGLPSDRFSAERTGGSVSTLTIQRTQQEDSAVYLCASSPLPGQPQHFGDGTRLSIL.

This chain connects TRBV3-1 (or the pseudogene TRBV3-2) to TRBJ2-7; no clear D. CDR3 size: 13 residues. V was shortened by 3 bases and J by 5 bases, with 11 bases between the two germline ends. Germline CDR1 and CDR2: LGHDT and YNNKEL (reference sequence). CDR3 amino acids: CASSHLQSDEQYF. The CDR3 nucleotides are TGTGCCAGCAGCCATCTCCAATCGGACGAGCAGTACTTC.

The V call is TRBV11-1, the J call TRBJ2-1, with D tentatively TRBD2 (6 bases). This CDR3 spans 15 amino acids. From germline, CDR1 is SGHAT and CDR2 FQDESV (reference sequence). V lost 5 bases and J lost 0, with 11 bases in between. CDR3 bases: TGTGCCAGCAGCCTGCCGGGAGCCTCCTACAATGAGCAGTTCTTC. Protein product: CASSLPGASYNEQFF.

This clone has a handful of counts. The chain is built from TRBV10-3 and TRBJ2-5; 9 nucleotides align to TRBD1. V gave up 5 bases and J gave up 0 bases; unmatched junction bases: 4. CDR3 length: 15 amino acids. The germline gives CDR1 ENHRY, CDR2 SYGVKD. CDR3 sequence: CAISPDRGDQETQYF. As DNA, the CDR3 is TGTGCCATCAGTCCCGACAGGGGGGACCAAGAGACCCAGTACTTC.

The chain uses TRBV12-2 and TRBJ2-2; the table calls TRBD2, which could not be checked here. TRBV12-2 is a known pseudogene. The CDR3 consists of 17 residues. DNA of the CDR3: TGTGCAAGTCGTCCTACTAAGCGGGAGGGGAGGCCCGGGGAGCTGTTTTTT. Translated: CASRPTKREGRPGELFF.